The clone carrying this T cell receptor beta chain showed up many times. The junction departs from germline at one end; a sequencing error may be responsible. These data belong to a study of metastatic and nonmetastatic thyroid tumors. The CDR3 loop spans 11 amino acids. Germline CDR1 and CDR2: LGHDT and YNNKEL (reference sequence). Using MiXCR, TCRdb reanalyzed the PCR reads. The sample has some 39,000 clones, roughly 15% seen once; the top ten hold roughly 20%. Thyroid surgery took place with no prior treatment in any patient. Sequencing was done on a sample of blood. The clonotype was recovered from a female donor with papillary thyroid cancer or a benign thyroid nodule (not recorded which). Some clones in this sample may be carry-over from other donors' samples. This chain uses TRBV3-1 with TRBJ2-4; D is possibly TRBD2 (8 bases). The chain's CDR3 is CASSQSGGQSF. The CDR3 DNA reads as TGTGCCAGCAGCCAAAGCGGGGGACAGTCCTTC. Full variable domain (remainder filled in from reference TRBV3-1 and TRBJ2-4): DTAVSQTPKYLVTQMGNDKSIKCEQNLGHDTMYWYKQDSKKFLKIMFSYNNKELIINETVPNRFSPKSPDKAHLNLHINSLELGDSAVYFCASSQSGGQSFGAGTRLSVL.